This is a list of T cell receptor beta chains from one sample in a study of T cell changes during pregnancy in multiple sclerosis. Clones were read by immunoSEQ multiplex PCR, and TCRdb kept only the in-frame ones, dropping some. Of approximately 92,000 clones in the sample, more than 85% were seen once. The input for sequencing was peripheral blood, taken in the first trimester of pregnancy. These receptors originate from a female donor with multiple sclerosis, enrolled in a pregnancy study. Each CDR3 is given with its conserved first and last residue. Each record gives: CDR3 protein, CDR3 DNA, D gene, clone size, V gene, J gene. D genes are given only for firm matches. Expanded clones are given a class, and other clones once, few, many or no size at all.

CDR3aa: CASTSGTSAYNEQFF; CDR3nt: TGTGCCAGTACGTCCGGGACTAGCGCCTACAATGAGCAGTTCTTC; d_gene: TRBD2; abundance: NA; v_gene: TRBV19; j_gene: TRBJ2-1
CDR3aa: CASSLDVLNEQFF; CDR3nt: TGCGCCAGCAGCTTGGACGTACTCAATGAGCAGTTCTTC; d_gene: NA; abundance: once; v_gene: TRBV5-1; j_gene: TRBJ2-1
CDR3aa: CASSLDGRRRTGELFF; CDR3nt: TGTGCCAGCAGCTTGGACGGGAGGCGAAGGACCGGGGAGCTGTTTTTT; d_gene: TRBD2; abundance: NA; v_gene: TRBV5-5; j_gene: TRBJ2-2
CDR3aa: CASSSGTSSTGELFF; CDR3nt: TGCGCCAGCAGCTCCGGGACTAGCAGCACCGGGGAGCTGTTTTTT; d_gene: TRBD2; abundance: NA; v_gene: TRBV5-1; j_gene: TRBJ2-2
CDR3aa: CASSQDSGQGIYEQYF; CDR3nt: TGCGCCAGCAGCCAAGATTCAGGACAGGGTATCTACGAGCAGTACTTC; d_gene: TRBD1; abundance: NA; v_gene: TRBV4-1; j_gene: TRBJ2-7
CDR3aa: CAWSRTGSNQPQHF; CDR3nt: TGTGCCTGGAGTCGGACAGGGAGCAATCAGCCCCAGCATTTT; d_gene: TRBD1; abundance: NA; v_gene: TRBV30; j_gene: TRBJ1-5
CDR3aa: CASTLMGAGANVLTF; CDR3nt: TGTGCCAGCACTCTCATGGGAGCTGGGGCCAACGTCCTGACTTTC; d_gene: NA; abundance: once; v_gene: TRBV28; j_gene: TRBJ2-6
CDR3aa: CASSLLAGGTYEQFF; CDR3nt: TGTGCCAGCAGTTTACTAGCGGGAGGTACCTATGAGCAGTTCTTC; d_gene: TRBD2; abundance: NA; v_gene: TRBV27; j_gene: TRBJ2-1
CDR3aa: CAWGTGTGLLRNMNF; CDR3nt: NA; d_gene: NA; abundance: NA; v_gene: TRBV30; j_gene: TRBJ2-3
CDR3aa: CASSSAWTGSTEAFF; CDR3nt: TGTGCCAGCAGTTCGGCATGGACAGGGAGCACTGAAGCTTTCTTT; d_gene: TRBD1; abundance: NA; v_gene: TRBV27; j_gene: TRBJ1-1
CDR3aa: CASSLRGNRNEQFF; CDR3nt: TGTGCCAGCAGCCTCAGGGGGAATAGGAATGAGCAGTTCTTC; d_gene: TRBD1; abundance: NA; v_gene: TRBV7-2; j_gene: TRBJ2-1
CDR3aa: CASSQAGLATSSYEQYF; CDR3nt: TGTGCCAGCAGCCAAGCGGGACTAGCGACCAGCTCCTACGAGCAGTACTTC; d_gene: TRBD2; abundance: NA; v_gene: TRBV4-2; j_gene: TRBJ2-7
CDR3aa: CASTLGRNTEAFF; CDR3nt: TGTGCCAGCACCTTGGGCAGGAACACTGAAGCTTTCTTT; d_gene: NA; abundance: NA; v_gene: TRBV27; j_gene: TRBJ1-1
CDR3aa: CASSLGQGAANHEQYF; CDR3nt: TGTGCCAGCAGTTTAGGACAGGGGGCGGCTAACCACGAGCAGTACTTC; d_gene: TRBD1; abundance: NA; v_gene: TRBV27; j_gene: TRBJ2-7
CDR3aa: CAWSPLAGSHYEQYF; CDR3nt: TGTGCCTGGAGTCCTCTAGCGGGTTCGCACTACGAGCAGTACTTC; d_gene: TRBD2; abundance: NA; v_gene: TRBV30; j_gene: TRBJ2-7
CDR3aa: CASSLNIAVSSYNEQFF; CDR3nt: TGCGCCAGCAGCTTGAACATAGCGGTTAGCTCCTACAATGAGCAGTTCTTC; d_gene: NA; abundance: NA; v_gene: TRBV5-1; j_gene: TRBJ2-1
CDR3aa: CASSQDRVLYGYTF; CDR3nt: TGCGCCAGCAGCCAAGACAGGGTCCTCTATGGCTACACCTTC; d_gene: NA; abundance: NA; v_gene: TRBV4-3; j_gene: TRBJ1-2
CDR3aa: CASSLRGFSYGYTF; CDR3nt: TGTGCCAGCAGTTTAAGAGGGTTCAGCTATGGCTACACCTTC; d_gene: NA; abundance: NA; v_gene: TRBV27; j_gene: TRBJ1-2
CDR3aa: CASSHGQPNTEAFF; CDR3nt: TGTGCCAGTAGCCATGGACAGCCGAACACTGAAGCTTTCTTT; d_gene: NA; abundance: NA; v_gene: TRBV19; j_gene: TRBJ1-1
CDR3aa: CASSPGLAGDTQYF; CDR3nt: TGTGCCAGCAGTCCGGGACTAGCGGGAGATACGCAGTATTTT; d_gene: TRBD2; abundance: NA; v_gene: TRBV27; j_gene: TRBJ2-3
CDR3aa: CASSPVDSRNTEAFF; CDR3nt: TGTGCCAGTAGCCCGGTAGACAGCCGGAACACTGAAGCTTTCTTT; d_gene: NA; abundance: NA; v_gene: TRBV19; j_gene: TRBJ1-1
CDR3aa: CASSPGQGGGSGNTIYF; CDR3nt: TGCGCCAGCAGTCCCGGACAGGGGGGAGGCTCTGGAAACACCATATATTTT; d_gene: TRBD1; abundance: once; v_gene: TRBV5-1; j_gene: TRBJ1-3
CDR3aa: CASSDQAGVLYTQYF; CDR3nt: TGTGCCAGCAGTGACCAAGCGGGAGTATTATATACGCAGTATTTT; d_gene: TRBD2; abundance: NA; v_gene: TRBV6-4; j_gene: TRBJ2-3
CDR3aa: CASSPGLASYEQYF; CDR3nt: TGTGCCAGCAGCCCGGGACTAGCCTCCTACGAGCAGTACTTC; d_gene: TRBD2; abundance: NA; v_gene: TRBV7-9; j_gene: TRBJ2-7
CDR3aa: CASSASGGTYNEQFF; CDR3nt: TGTGCCAGCAGTGCTAGCGGGGGGACCTACAATGAGCAGTTCTTC; d_gene: TRBD2; abundance: few; v_gene: TRBV2; j_gene: TRBJ2-1
CDR3aa: CASAGTATPSTDTQYF; CDR3nt: TGTGCCAGCGCGGGGACCGCGACCCCTAGCACAGATACGCAGTATTTT; d_gene: NA; abundance: NA; v_gene: TRBV28; j_gene: TRBJ2-3
CDR3aa: CSASVQETQYF; CDR3nt: TGCAGTGCTAGCGTCCAAGAGACCCAGTACTTC; d_gene: NA; abundance: NA; v_gene: TRBV20-1; j_gene: TRBJ2-5
CDR3aa: CASSTPLQGAKYGYTF; CDR3nt: TGTGCCAGCAGCACCCCACTACAGGGGGCGAAGTATGGCTACACCTTC; d_gene: NA; abundance: NA; v_gene: TRBV21-1; j_gene: TRBJ1-2
CDR3aa: CASIGPGDYGYTF; CDR3nt: TGTGCCAGCATAGGACCGGGGGACTATGGCTACACCTTC; d_gene: NA; abundance: NA; v_gene: TRBV2; j_gene: TRBJ1-2
CDR3aa: CASSYTDTDTQYF; CDR3nt: TGTGCCAGCAGTTACACAGACACAGATACGCAGTATTTT; d_gene: NA; abundance: NA; v_gene: TRBV6-5; j_gene: TRBJ2-3
CDR3aa: CASSTGLLNTGELFF; CDR3nt: TGTGCCAGCAGCACCGGACTACTCAACACCGGGGAGCTGTTTTTT; d_gene: NA; abundance: NA; v_gene: TRBV11-2; j_gene: TRBJ2-2
CDR3aa: CASTAGASHNEQFF; CDR3nt: TGTGCCAGCACGGCGGGGGCGTCTCACAATGAGCAGTTCTTC; d_gene: NA; abundance: NA; v_gene: TRBV6-5; j_gene: TRBJ2-1
CDR3aa: CASSPGQSNYGYTF; CDR3nt: TGTGCCAGCAGCCCGGGACAGTCTAACTATGGCTACACCTTC; d_gene: TRBD1; abundance: NA; v_gene: TRBV7-8; j_gene: TRBJ1-2
CDR3aa: CASSLTGAKAAQYF; CDR3nt: TGTGCCAGCAGTTTGACAGGGGCTAAAGCGGCCCAGTACTTC; d_gene: TRBD1; abundance: NA; v_gene: TRBV27; j_gene: TRBJ2-5
CDR3aa: CASSFGLAETQYF; CDR3nt: TGTGCCAGCAGTTTCGGACTAGCCGAGACCCAGTACTTC; d_gene: TRBD2; abundance: NA; v_gene: TRBV6-5; j_gene: TRBJ2-5
CDR3aa: CASSQQGGEKLFF; CDR3nt: TGTGCCAGCAGCCAACAGGGGGGCGAAAAACTGTTTTTT; d_gene: TRBD1; abundance: NA; v_gene: TRBV14; j_gene: TRBJ1-4
CDR3aa: CASRGDRAYEQYF; CDR3nt: TGTGCCAGCAGAGGGGACAGGGCGTACGAGCAGTACTTC; d_gene: TRBD1; abundance: NA; v_gene: TRBV28; j_gene: TRBJ2-7
CDR3aa: CAWSGQERGFYEQYF; CDR3nt: TGTGCCTGGAGTGGACAGGAGCGGGGCTTCTACGAGCAGTACTTC; d_gene: NA; abundance: NA; v_gene: TRBV30; j_gene: TRBJ2-7
CDR3aa: CASSLGGQGSHEQFF; CDR3nt: TGTGCCAGCAGTTTGGGGGGACAGGGGAGTCATGAGCAGTTCTTC; d_gene: TRBD1; abundance: NA; v_gene: TRBV27; j_gene: TRBJ2-1
CDR3aa: CASSQDPDEQYF; CDR3nt: TGCGCCAGCAGCCAAGATCCGGACGAGCAGTACTTC; d_gene: NA; abundance: NA; v_gene: TRBV4-1; j_gene: TRBJ2-7
CDR3aa: CASSSWDSPYEQYF; CDR3nt: TGTGCCAGCAGCTCGTGGGACAGCCCCTACGAGCAGTACTTC; d_gene: TRBD1; abundance: NA; v_gene: TRBV7-9; j_gene: TRBJ2-7
CDR3aa: CASSAVPGQGYRQYF; CDR3nt: TGTGCCAGCAGTGCGGTCCCGGGACAGGGGTACCGGCAGTACTTC; d_gene: TRBD1; abundance: NA; v_gene: TRBV2; j_gene: TRBJ2-7
CDR3aa: CASSLVTGGLATEAFF; CDR3nt: TGCGCCAGCAGCTTGGTCACAGGGGGATTGGCCACTGAAGCTTTCTTT; d_gene: TRBD1; abundance: NA; v_gene: TRBV5-1; j_gene: TRBJ1-1
CDR3aa: CASSEAVGLYYEQYF; CDR3nt: TGCGCCAGCAGCGAAGCAGTGGGACTGTACTACGAGCAGTACTTC; d_gene: NA; abundance: once; v_gene: TRBV5-1; j_gene: TRBJ2-7
CDR3aa: CASSQASSALGTEAFF; CDR3nt: TGTGCCAGCAGCCAAGCTAGTAGTGCTTTGGGCACTGAAGCTTTCTTT; d_gene: NA; abundance: NA; v_gene: TRBV4-2; j_gene: TRBJ1-1